The rows below give T cell receptor beta chains drawn from one sample of a study of blood T cell repertoires in COVID-19. Clones were read by immunoSEQ multiplex PCR, and TCRdb kept only the in-frame ones, dropping some. The table includes more than 250,000 clones, 75% to 90% detected once. The specimen was peripheral blood. Receptors were obtained from a woman in her 30s who had recovered from COVID-19. Each CDR3 is given with its conserved first and last residue. Each record gives: V gene, clone size, D gene, J gene, CDR3 length, CDR3 protein, CDR3 DNA. D genes are given only for firm matches. Clone size is given for some rows only: seen once, a few or many times, or a class if the clone is expanded.

v_call: TRBV7-9; clone_size: .; d_call: .; j_call: TRBJ2-5; cdr3_length: 14; cdr3_aa: CASSFSAGEETQYF; cdr3_nt: TGTGCCAGCAGCTTTTCGGCAGGGGAAGAGACCCAGTACTTC
v_call: TRBV27; clone_size: .; d_call: TRBD1; j_call: TRBJ1-1; cdr3_length: 16; cdr3_aa: CASRPFLQGGPVEAFF; cdr3_nt: TGTGCCAGCAGGCCTTTTTTACAGGGGGGACCTGTTGAAGCTTTCTTT
v_call: TRBV19; clone_size: .; d_call: .; j_call: TRBJ2-3; cdr3_length: 12; cdr3_aa: CASSSGTDTQYF; cdr3_nt: TGTGCCAGTAGTTCGGGTACGGATACGCAGTATTTT
v_call: TRBV19; clone_size: .; d_call: .; j_call: TRBJ2-2; cdr3_length: 16; cdr3_aa: CASSGPGQSYTGELFF; cdr3_nt: TGTGCCAGTAGCGGCCCCGGACAGTCGTACACCGGGGAGCTGTTTTTT
v_call: TRBV11-3; clone_size: few; d_call: TRBD1; j_call: TRBJ1-5; cdr3_length: 16; cdr3_aa: CASSLASGTGEQPQHF; cdr3_nt: TGTGCCAGCAGCTTAGCCTCCGGGACAGGGGAGCAGCCCCAGCATTTT
v_call: TRBV6-5; clone_size: .; d_call: .; j_call: TRBJ1-4; cdr3_length: 13; cdr3_aa: CASRGQPREKLFF; cdr3_nt: TGTGCCAGCAGGGGACAACCCCGCGAAAAACTGTTTTTT
v_call: TRBV5-4; clone_size: .; d_call: .; j_call: TRBJ1-1; cdr3_length: 14; cdr3_aa: CASSSRGYDTEAFF; cdr3_nt: TGTGCCAGCAGCTCGAGAGGATACGACACTGAAGCTTTCTTT
v_call: TRBV30; clone_size: .; d_call: .; j_call: TRBJ2-1; cdr3_length: 13; cdr3_aa: CAWSVSLRNEQFF; cdr3_nt: TGTGCCTGGAGTGTCTCATTGCGGAATGAGCAGTTCTTC
v_call: TRBV29-1; clone_size: .; d_call: TRBD1; j_call: TRBJ1-1; cdr3_length: 11; cdr3_aa: CSVVGGQGTFF; cdr3_nt: TGCAGCGTTGTGGGGGGACAGGGTACTTTCTTT
v_call: TRBV9; clone_size: .; d_call: .; j_call: TRBJ2-1; cdr3_length: 15; cdr3_aa: CASSPSGVMYNEQFF; cdr3_nt: TGTGCCAGCAGCCCCTCGGGAGTCATGTACAATGAGCAGTTCTTC
v_call: TRBV9; clone_size: .; d_call: .; j_call: TRBJ2-3; cdr3_length: 16; cdr3_aa: CASSVGGTASTDTQYF; cdr3_nt: TGTGCCAGCAGCGTAGGCGGGACAGCTAGCACAGATACGCAGTATTTT
v_call: TRBV9; clone_size: .; d_call: TRBD2; j_call: TRBJ2-1; cdr3_length: 15; cdr3_aa: CASSTPLAGVTEQFF; cdr3_nt: TGTGCCAGCAGCACACCTTTAGCGGGAGTCACCGAGCAGTTCTTC
v_call: TRBV7-8; clone_size: .; d_call: TRBD2; j_call: TRBJ2-1; cdr3_length: 16; cdr3_aa: CASSLGGLAPYNEQFF; cdr3_nt: TGTGCCAGCAGCTTAGGGGGACTAGCGCCCTACAATGAGCAGTTCTTC
v_call: TRBV7-2; clone_size: .; d_call: TRBD1; j_call: TRBJ2-5; cdr3_length: 15; cdr3_aa: CASSDDAGGTKTQYF; cdr3_nt: TGTGCCAGCAGCGACGACGCAGGGGGAACGAAGACCCAGTACTTC
v_call: TRBV6-5; clone_size: .; d_call: .; j_call: TRBJ2-7; cdr3_length: 15; cdr3_aa: CASSYSKGAPYEQYF; cdr3_nt: TGTGCCAGCAGTTACTCGAAAGGAGCCCCCTACGAGCAGTACTTC
v_call: TRBV9; clone_size: few; d_call: TRBD1; j_call: TRBJ2-5; cdr3_length: 15; cdr3_aa: CASSVERDRFETQYF; cdr3_nt: TGTGCCAGCAGCGTAGAGAGGGACAGGTTCGAGACCCAGTACTTC
v_call: TRBV7-9; clone_size: .; d_call: .; j_call: TRBJ1-1; cdr3_length: 12; cdr3_aa: CASSLALEEAFF; cdr3_nt: TGTGCCAGCAGCTTAGCCCTTGAGGAAGCTTTCTTT
v_call: TRBV19; clone_size: .; d_call: TRBD1; j_call: TRBJ1-5; cdr3_length: 15; cdr3_aa: CAGGQGFRSNQPQHF; cdr3_nt: TGTGCCGGCGGACAGGGGTTCAGGAGCAATCAGCCCCAGCATTTT
v_call: TRBV10-3; clone_size: .; d_call: .; j_call: TRBJ2-5; cdr3_length: 12; cdr3_aa: CAISMSQETQYF; cdr3_nt: TGTGCCATCAGTATGAGCCAAGAGACCCAGTACTTC
v_call: TRBV12-3/TRBV12-4; clone_size: once; d_call: .; j_call: TRBJ2-7; cdr3_length: 13; cdr3_aa: CASSLSFRGEQYF; cdr3_nt: TGTGCCAGCAGTTTATCATTTCGGGGAGAGCAGTACTTC
v_call: TRBV19; clone_size: .; d_call: TRBD1; j_call: TRBJ1-2; cdr3_length: 15; cdr3_aa: CASSIEGTAGYGYTF; cdr3_nt: TGTGCCAGTAGTATAGAAGGGACAGCTGGCTATGGCTACACCTTC
v_call: TRBV28; clone_size: few; d_call: .; j_call: TRBJ2-2; cdr3_length: 16; cdr3_aa: CASSLSVASQSGELFF; cdr3_nt: TGTGCCAGCAGTTTATCCGTGGCTAGCCAGAGCGGGGAGCTGTTTTTT
v_call: TRBV7-3; clone_size: once; d_call: TRBD2; j_call: TRBJ2-1; cdr3_length: 15; cdr3_aa: CASSSGLAGVAEQFF; cdr3_nt: TGTGCCAGCAGCTCGGGACTAGCGGGAGTTGCTGAGCAGTTCTTC
v_call: TRBV15; clone_size: .; d_call: TRBD1; j_call: TRBJ1-4; cdr3_length: 17; cdr3_aa: CATSRGRDREVGEKLFF; cdr3_nt: TGTGCCACCAGCAGAGGACGCGACAGGGAAGTTGGTGAAAAACTGTTTTTT
v_call: TRBV7-2; clone_size: .; d_call: TRBD1; j_call: TRBJ1-2; cdr3_length: 15; cdr3_aa: CASSLGAGGSYGYTF; cdr3_nt: TGTGCCAGCAGCTTGGGGGCAGGGGGCTCCTATGGCTACACCTTC
v_call: TRBV12-3/TRBV12-4; clone_size: .; d_call: TRBD1; j_call: TRBJ1-5; cdr3_length: 13; cdr3_aa: CASSPLDRAPQHF; cdr3_nt: TGTGCCAGCAGCCCCCTTGACAGGGCGCCCCAGCATTTT
v_call: TRBV5-8; clone_size: .; d_call: TRBD1; j_call: TRBJ2-5; cdr3_length: 15; cdr3_aa: CASTQGDRGQETQYF; cdr3_nt: TGTGCCAGCACTCAAGGGGACAGGGGACAAGAGACCCAGTACTTC
v_call: TRBV30; clone_size: .; d_call: .; j_call: TRBJ1-3; cdr3_length: 15; cdr3_aa: CAWSTTTGSGNTIYF; cdr3_nt: TGTGCCTGGAGTACCACCACAGGCTCTGGAAACACCATATATTTT
v_call: TRBV12-3/TRBV12-4; clone_size: .; d_call: .; j_call: TRBJ1-5; cdr3_length: 12; cdr3_aa: CASSPPLQPQHF; cdr3_nt: TGTGCCAGCAGTCCCCCTCTTCAGCCCCAGCATTTT
v_call: TRBV30; clone_size: once; d_call: .; j_call: TRBJ1-1; cdr3_length: 16; cdr3_aa: CAWSVQTGRMNTEAFF; cdr3_nt: TGTGCCTGGAGTGTTCAGACAGGAAGAATGAACACTGAAGCTTTCTTT
v_call: TRBV7-8; clone_size: .; d_call: .; j_call: TRBJ2-7; cdr3_length: 16; cdr3_aa: CASSLAPRRRVDEQYF; cdr3_nt: TGTGCCAGCAGCTTAGCCCCGCGACGCCGGGTGGACGAGCAGTACTTC
v_call: TRBV4-1; clone_size: .; d_call: TRBD2; j_call: TRBJ2-7; cdr3_length: 18; cdr3_aa: CASSQGLAGAQNKYEQYF; cdr3_nt: TGCGCCAGCAGCCAAGGGCTAGCGGGGGCCCAAAATAAGTACGAGCAGTACTTC
v_call: TRBV4-1; clone_size: .; d_call: .; j_call: TRBJ2-1; cdr3_length: 15; cdr3_aa: CASSQDRVRLDEQFF; cdr3_nt: TGCGCCAGCAGCCAAGATCGGGTGAGACTTGATGAGCAGTTCTTC
v_call: TRBV7-9; clone_size: few; d_call: TRBD2; j_call: TRBJ2-7; cdr3_length: 17; cdr3_aa: CASSLGESSGSLYEQYF; cdr3_nt: TGTGCCAGCAGCTTAGGGGAATCTAGCGGGAGTTTGTACGAGCAGTACTTC
v_call: TRBV7-9; clone_size: .; d_call: TRBD1; j_call: TRBJ2-1; cdr3_length: 15; cdr3_aa: CASSSRDRAYNEQFF; cdr3_nt: TGTGCCAGCAGCAGCCGGGACAGGGCCTACAATGAGCAGTTCTTC
v_call: TRBV7-2; clone_size: .; d_call: .; j_call: TRBJ1-2; cdr3_length: 18; cdr3_aa: CASSLRIGIRGPNYGYTF; cdr3_nt: TGTGCCAGCAGCTTAAGAATTGGTATCAGGGGACCCAACTATGGCTACACCTTC
v_call: TRBV7-3; clone_size: .; d_call: TRBD2; j_call: TRBJ2-1; cdr3_length: 15; cdr3_aa: CASSSLAGEYNEQFF; cdr3_nt: TGTGCCAGCAGCTCGCTAGCGGGGGAGTACAATGAGCAGTTCTTC
v_call: TRBV5-1; clone_size: .; d_call: .; j_call: TRBJ1-5; cdr3_length: 13; cdr3_aa: CASSLTVDQPQHF; cdr3_nt: TGCGCCAGCAGCTTGACGGTTGATCAGCCCCAGCATTTT
v_call: TRBV7-2; clone_size: once; d_call: .; j_call: TRBJ2-1; cdr3_length: 12; cdr3_aa: CASSSLRDTQFF; cdr3_nt: TGTGCCAGCAGCTCACTTCGGGATACGCAGTTCTTC
v_call: TRBV25-1; clone_size: .; d_call: .; j_call: TRBJ1-1; cdr3_length: 16; cdr3_aa: CASSDNRRGLNTEAFF; cdr3_nt: TGTGCCAGCAGTGACAACAGGCGAGGCCTCAACACTGAAGCTTTCTTT
v_call: TRBV6-6; clone_size: .; d_call: .; j_call: TRBJ2-7; cdr3_length: 13; cdr3_aa: CASRSPAVYEQYF; cdr3_nt: TGTGCCAGCAGGTCTCCCGCAGTCTACGAGCAGTACTTC
v_call: TRBV28; clone_size: many; d_call: .; j_call: TRBJ1-1; cdr3_length: 14; cdr3_aa: CASSFSRGATEAFF; cdr3_nt: TGTGCCAGCAGTTTCTCGCGTGGTGCCACTGAAGCTTTCTTT
v_call: TRBV27; clone_size: .; d_call: .; j_call: TRBJ1-5; cdr3_length: 12; cdr3_aa: CASSLIGAPQHF; cdr3_nt: TGTGCCAGCAGTTTGATAGGGGCCCCCCAGCATTTT
v_call: TRBV6-2/TRBV6-3; clone_size: .; d_call: TRBD1; j_call: TRBJ1-2; cdr3_length: 13; cdr3_aa: CASSQDRAHGYTF; cdr3_nt: TGTGCCAGCAGTCAAGACAGGGCCCATGGCTACACCTTC
v_call: TRBV12-3/TRBV12-4; clone_size: .; d_call: .; j_call: TRBJ1-6; cdr3_length: 13; cdr3_aa: CASSIKGDSPLHF; cdr3_nt: TGTGCCAGCAGTATCAAAGGAGATTCACCCCTCCACTTT
v_call: TRBV24-1; clone_size: .; d_call: .; j_call: TRBJ1-1; cdr3_length: 13; cdr3_aa: CATSYAGNTEAFF; cdr3_nt: TGTGCCACCAGCTATGCAGGAAACACTGAAGCTTTCTTT
v_call: TRBV5-1; clone_size: .; d_call: TRBD2; j_call: TRBJ2-3; cdr3_length: 17; cdr3_aa: CASSPWTSGGASDTQYF; cdr3_nt: TGCGCCAGCAGCCCATGGACTAGCGGGGGGGCTTCAGATACGCAGTATTTT